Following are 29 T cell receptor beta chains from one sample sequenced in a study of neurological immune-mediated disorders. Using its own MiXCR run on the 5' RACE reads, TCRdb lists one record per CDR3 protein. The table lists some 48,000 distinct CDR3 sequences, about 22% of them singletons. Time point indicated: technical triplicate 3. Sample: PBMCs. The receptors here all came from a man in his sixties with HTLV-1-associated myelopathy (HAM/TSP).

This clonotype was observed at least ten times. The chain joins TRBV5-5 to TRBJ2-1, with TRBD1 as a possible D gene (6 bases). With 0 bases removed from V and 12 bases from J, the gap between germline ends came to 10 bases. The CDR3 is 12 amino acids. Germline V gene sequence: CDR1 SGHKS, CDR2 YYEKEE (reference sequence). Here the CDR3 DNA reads TGTGCCAGCAGCTTGGCAGGGGTCGGGCAGTTCTTC. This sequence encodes CASSLAGVGQFF. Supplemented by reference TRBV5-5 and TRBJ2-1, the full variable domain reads DAGVTQSPTHLIKTRGQQVTLRCSPISGHKSVSWYQQVLGQGPQFIFQYYEKEERGRGNFPDRFSARQFPNYSSELNVNALLLGDSALYLCASSLAGVGQFFGPGTRLTVL.

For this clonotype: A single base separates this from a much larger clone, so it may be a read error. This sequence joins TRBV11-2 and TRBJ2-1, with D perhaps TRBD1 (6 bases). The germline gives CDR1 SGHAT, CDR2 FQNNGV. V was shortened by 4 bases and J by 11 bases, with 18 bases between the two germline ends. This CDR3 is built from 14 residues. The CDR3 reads CASSSVWGPAKQFF. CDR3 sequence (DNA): TGTGCCAGCAGCTCCGTGTGGGGGCCAGCTAAGCAGTTCTTC.

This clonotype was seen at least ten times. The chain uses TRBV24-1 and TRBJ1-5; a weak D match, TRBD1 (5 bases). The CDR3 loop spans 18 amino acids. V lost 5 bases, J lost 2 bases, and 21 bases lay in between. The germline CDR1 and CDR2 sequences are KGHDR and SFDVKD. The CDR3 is CATSGSEGPSGGNQPQHF. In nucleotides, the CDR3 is TGTGCCACCAGTGGTTCTGAGGGGCCCTCCGGCGGCAATCAGCCCCAGCATTTT.

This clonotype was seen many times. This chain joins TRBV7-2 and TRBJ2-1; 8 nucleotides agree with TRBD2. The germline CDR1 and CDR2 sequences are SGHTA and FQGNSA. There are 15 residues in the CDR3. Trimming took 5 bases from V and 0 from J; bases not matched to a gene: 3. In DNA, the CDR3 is TGTGCCAGCAGCGCCCTAGCGGGCTCCTACAATGAGCAGTTCTTC. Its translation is CASSALAGSYNEQFF. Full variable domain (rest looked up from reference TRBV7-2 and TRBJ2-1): GAGVSQSPSNKVTEKGKDVELRCDPISGHTALYWYRQSLGQGLEFLIYFQGNSAPDKSGLPSDRFSAERTGGSVSTLTIQRTQQEDSAVYLCASSALAGSYNEQFFGPGTRLTVL.

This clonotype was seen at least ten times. CDR3 sequence: CASSWDNFSTYEQYF. The DNA of the CDR3 is TGTGCCAGCAGTTGGGACAATTTTTCGACCTACGAGCAGTACTTC. The V call is TRBV2, the J call TRBJ2-7; TRBD1 is a possible D gene (6 bases). CDR1 and CDR2 from the germline V gene are SNHLY and FYNNEI. The CDR3 totals 15 residues. With 5 bases removed from V and 2 bases from J, the gap between germline ends came to 16 bases.

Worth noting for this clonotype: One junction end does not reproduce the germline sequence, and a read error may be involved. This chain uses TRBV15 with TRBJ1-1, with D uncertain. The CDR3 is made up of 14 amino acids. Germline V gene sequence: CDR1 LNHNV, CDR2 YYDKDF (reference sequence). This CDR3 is CATSRDGGRIESFF. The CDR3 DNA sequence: TGTGCCACCAGCAGAGATGGTGGCAGGATTGAATCTTTCTTT.

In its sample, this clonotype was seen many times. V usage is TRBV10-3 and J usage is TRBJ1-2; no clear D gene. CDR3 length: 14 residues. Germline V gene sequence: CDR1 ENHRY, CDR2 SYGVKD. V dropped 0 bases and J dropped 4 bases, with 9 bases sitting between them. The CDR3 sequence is CAISESANSYGYTF. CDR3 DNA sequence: TGTGCCATCAGTGAGTCAGCAAATAGCTATGGCTACACCTTC.

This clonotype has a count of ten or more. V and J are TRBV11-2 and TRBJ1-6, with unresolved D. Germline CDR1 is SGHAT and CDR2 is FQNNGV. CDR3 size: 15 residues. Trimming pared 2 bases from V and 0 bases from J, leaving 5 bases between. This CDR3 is CASSLMLSYNSPLHF. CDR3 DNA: TGTGCCAGCAGCTTAATGCTCTCCTATAATTCACCCCTCCACTTT.

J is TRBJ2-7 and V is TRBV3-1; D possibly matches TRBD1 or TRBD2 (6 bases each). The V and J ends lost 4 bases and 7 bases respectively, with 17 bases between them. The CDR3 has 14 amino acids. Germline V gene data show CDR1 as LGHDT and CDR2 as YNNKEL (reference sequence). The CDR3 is CASSLQQGGGEQYF. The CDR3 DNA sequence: TGTGCCAGCAGCCTACAACAGGGTGGAGGGGAGCAGTACTTC.

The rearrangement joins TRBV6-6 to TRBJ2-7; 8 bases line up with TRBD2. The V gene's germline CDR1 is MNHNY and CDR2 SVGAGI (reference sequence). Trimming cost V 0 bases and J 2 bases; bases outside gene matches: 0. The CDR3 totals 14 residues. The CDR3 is CASSYSAGAYEQYF. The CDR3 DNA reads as TGTGCCAGCAGTTACTCAGCGGGAGCCTACGAGCAGTACTTC.

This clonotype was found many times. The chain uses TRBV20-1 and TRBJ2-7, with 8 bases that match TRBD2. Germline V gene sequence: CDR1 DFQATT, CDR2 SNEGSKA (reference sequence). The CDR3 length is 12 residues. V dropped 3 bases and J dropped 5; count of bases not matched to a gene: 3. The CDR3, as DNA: TGCAGTGCTAGGGGACTAGTCCACGAGCAGTACTTC. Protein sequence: CSARGLVHEQYF.

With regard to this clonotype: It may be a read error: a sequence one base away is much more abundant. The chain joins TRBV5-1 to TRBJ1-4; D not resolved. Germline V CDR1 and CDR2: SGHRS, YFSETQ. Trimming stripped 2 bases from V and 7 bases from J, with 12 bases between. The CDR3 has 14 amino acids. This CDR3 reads CASSFGAGVEKLFF. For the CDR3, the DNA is TGCGCCAGCAGCTTTGGTGCCGGGGTTGAAAAACTGTTTTTT.

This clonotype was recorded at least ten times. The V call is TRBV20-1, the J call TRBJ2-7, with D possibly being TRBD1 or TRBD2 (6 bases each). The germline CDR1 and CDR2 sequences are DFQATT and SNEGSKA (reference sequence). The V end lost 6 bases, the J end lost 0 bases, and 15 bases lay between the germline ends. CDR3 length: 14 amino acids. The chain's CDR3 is CSARGFGSSYEQYF. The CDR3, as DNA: TGCAGTGCCAGGGGATTCGGGAGCTCCTACGAGCAGTACTTC.

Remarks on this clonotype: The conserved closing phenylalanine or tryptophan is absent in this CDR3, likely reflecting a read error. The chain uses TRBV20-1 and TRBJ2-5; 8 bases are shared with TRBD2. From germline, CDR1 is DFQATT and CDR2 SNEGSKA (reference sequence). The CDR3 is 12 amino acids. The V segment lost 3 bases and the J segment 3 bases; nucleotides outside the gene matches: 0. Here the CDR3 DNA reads TGCAGTGCTAGCGGGAGGGAAGAGACCCAGTACTTA. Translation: CSASGREETQYL.

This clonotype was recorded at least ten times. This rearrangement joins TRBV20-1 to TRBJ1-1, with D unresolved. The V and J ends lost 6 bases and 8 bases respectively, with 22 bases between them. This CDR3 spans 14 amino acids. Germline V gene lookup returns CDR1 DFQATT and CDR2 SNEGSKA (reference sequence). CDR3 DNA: TGCAGTGCACCCGACGCTCGGCGAACGTGGGAAGCTTTCTTT. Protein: CSAPDARRTWEAFF.

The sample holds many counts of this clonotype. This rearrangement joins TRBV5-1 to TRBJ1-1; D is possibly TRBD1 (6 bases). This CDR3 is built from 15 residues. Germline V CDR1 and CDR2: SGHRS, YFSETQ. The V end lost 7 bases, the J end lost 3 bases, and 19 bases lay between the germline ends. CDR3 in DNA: TGCGCCAGCGGAGAGGGACATGTAGACTACACTGAAGCTTTCTTT. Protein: CASGEGHVDYTEAFF.

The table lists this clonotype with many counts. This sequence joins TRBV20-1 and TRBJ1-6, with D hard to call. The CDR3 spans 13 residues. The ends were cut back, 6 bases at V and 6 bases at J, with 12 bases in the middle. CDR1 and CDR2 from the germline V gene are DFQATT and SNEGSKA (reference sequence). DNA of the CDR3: TGCAGTGCCCAAGAACGGGGTAATTCACCCCTCCACTTT. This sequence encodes CSAQERGNSPLHF.

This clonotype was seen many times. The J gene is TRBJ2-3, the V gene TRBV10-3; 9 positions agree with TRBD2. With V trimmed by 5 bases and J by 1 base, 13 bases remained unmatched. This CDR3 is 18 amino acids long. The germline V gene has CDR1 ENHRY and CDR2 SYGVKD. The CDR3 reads CAISSSAGGPFGTDTQYF. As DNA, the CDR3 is TGTGCCATCAGTAGTTCGGCGGGAGGGCCCTTTGGCACAGATACGCAGTATTTT.

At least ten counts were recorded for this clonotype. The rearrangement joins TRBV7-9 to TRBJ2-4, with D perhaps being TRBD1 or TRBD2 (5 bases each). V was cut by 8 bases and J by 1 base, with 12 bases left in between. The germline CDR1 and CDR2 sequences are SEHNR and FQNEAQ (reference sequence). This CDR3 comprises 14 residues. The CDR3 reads CASEGLGAKNIQYF. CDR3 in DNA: TGTGCCAGCGAGGGGTTGGGTGCCAAAAACATTCAGTACTTC.

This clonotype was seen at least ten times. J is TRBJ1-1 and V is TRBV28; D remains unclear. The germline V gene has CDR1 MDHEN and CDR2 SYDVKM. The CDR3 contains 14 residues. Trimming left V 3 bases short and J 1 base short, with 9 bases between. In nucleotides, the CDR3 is TGTGCCAGCAGTTTGGTAGCCGGGAACACTGAAGCTTTCTTT. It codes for CASSLVAGNTEAFF.

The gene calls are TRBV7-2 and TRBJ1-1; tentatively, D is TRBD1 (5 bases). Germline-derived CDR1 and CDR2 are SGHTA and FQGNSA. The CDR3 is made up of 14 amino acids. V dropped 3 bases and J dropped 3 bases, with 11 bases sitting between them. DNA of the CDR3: TGTGCCAGCAGCTTGGGGGGTTCGGACACTGAAGCTTTCTTT. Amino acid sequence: CASSLGGSDTEAFF.

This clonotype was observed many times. CDR3 sequence: CASSRGLFQETQYF. The DNA for the CDR3 is TGTGCCAGCAGCCGTGGACTGTTCCAAGAGACCCAGTACTTC. The genes are TRBV7-8 and TRBJ2-5; D is possibly TRBD2 (5 bases). Germline values: CDR1 SGHVS, CDR2 FQNEAQ. The CDR3 covers 14 residues. Trimming shortened V by 5 bases and J by 1 base, and 11 bases separated the two germline ends.

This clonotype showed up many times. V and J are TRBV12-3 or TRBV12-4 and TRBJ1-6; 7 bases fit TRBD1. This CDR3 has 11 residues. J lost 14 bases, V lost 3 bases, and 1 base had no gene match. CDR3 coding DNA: TGTGCCAGCAGTTTTGACAGGGCCCTCCACTTT. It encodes CASSFDRALHF.

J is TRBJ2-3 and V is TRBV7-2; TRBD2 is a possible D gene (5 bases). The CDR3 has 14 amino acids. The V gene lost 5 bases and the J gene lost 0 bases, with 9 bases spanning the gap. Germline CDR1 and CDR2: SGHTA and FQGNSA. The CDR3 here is CASSGSESTDTQYF. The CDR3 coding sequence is TGTGCCAGCAGCGGTAGCGAGAGCACAGATACGCAGTATTTT.

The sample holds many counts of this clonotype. The CDR3 DNA is TGCAGTGCCCTGATGGGGAGGCGTGGTGAGCAGTTCTTC. Amino acid sequence: CSALMGRRGEQFF. This chain joins TRBV20-1 and TRBJ2-1; D perhaps matches TRBD2 (6 bases). V gave up 6 bases and J gave up 9 bases, with 18 bases separating them. CDR3 length equals 13 residues. Germline-derived CDR1 and CDR2 are DFQATT and SNEGSKA (reference sequence).

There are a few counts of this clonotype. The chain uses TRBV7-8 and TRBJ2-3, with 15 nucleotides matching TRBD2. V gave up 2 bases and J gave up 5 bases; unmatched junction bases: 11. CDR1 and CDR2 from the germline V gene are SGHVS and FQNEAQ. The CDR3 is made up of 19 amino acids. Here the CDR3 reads CASSLPGLAGGPGGDTQYF. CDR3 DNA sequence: TGTGCCAGCAGCTTACCGGGACTAGCGGGAGGCCCGGGGGGAGATACGCAGTATTTT.

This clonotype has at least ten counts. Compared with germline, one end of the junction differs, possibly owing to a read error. Written as DNA, the CDR3 is TGTGCCAGCAGCGATGCGGTATACTTACCGGACTTC. Translating it yields CASSDAVYLPDF. This chain uses TRBV28 with TRBJ2-7; D unclear. CDR1 MDHEN and CDR2 SYDVKM come from the germline V gene. The CDR3 totals 12 residues.

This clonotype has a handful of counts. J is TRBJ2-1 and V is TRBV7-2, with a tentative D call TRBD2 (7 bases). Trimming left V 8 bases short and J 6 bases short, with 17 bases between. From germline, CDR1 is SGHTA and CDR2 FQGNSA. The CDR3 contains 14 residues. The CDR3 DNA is TGTGCCAGCCGGCGCGGGGGCGCTTCCAATGAGCAGTTCTTC. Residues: CASRRGGASNEQFF.

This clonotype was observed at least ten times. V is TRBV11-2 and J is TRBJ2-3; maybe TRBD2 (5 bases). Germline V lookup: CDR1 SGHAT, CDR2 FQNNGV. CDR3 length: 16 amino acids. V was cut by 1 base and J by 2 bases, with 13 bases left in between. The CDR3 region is CASSLGASRPTDTQYF. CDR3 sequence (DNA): TGTGCCAGCAGCTTAGGGGCTAGCAGACCCACAGATACGCAGTATTTT.